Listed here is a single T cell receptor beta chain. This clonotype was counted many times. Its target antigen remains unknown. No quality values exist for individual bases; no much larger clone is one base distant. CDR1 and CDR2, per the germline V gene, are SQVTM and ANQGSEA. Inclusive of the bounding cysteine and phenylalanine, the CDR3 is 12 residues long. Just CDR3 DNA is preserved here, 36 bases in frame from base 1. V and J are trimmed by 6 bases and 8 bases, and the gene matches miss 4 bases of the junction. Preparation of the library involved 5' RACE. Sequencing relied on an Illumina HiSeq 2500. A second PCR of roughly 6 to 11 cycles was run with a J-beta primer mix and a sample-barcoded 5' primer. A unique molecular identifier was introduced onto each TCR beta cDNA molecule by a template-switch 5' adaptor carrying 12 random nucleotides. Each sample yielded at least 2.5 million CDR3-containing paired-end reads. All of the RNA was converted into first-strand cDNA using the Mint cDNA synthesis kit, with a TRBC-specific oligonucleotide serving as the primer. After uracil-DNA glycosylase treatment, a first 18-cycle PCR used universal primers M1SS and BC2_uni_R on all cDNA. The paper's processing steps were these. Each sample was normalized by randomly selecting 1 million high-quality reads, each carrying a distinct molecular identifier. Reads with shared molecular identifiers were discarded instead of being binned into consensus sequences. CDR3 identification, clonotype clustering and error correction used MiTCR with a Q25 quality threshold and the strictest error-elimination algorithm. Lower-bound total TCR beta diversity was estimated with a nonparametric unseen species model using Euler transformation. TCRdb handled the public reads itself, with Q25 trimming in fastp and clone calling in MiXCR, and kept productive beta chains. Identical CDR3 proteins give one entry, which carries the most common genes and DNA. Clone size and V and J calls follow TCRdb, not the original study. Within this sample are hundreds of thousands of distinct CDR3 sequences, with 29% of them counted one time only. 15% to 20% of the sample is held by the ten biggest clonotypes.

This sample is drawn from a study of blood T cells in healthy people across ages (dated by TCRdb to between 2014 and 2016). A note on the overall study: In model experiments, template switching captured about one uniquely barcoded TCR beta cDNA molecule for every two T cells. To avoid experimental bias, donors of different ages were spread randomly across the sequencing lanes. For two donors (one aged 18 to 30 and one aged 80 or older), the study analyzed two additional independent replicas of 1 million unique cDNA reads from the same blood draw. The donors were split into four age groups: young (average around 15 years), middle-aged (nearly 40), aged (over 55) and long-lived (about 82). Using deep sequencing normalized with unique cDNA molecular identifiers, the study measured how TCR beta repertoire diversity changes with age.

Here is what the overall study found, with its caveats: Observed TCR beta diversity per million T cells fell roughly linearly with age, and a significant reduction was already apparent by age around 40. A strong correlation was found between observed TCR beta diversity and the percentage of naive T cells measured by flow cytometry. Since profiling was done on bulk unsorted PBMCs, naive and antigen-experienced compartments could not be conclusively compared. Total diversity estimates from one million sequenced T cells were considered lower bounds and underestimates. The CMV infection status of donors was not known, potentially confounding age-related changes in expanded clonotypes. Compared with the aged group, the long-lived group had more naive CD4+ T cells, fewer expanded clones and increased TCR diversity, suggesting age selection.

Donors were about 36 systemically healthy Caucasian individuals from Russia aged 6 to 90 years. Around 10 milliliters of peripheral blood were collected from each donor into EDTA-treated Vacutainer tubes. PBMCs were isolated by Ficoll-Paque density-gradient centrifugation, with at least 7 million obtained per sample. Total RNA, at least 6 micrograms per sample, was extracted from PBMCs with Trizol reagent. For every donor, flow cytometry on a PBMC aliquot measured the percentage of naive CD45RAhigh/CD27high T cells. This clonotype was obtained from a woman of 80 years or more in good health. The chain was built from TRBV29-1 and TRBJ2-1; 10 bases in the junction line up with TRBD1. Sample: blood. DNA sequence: TGCAGCGTCGGGACAGGGGCTGATGAGCAGTTCTTC. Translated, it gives CSVGTGADEQFF.